The 6 T cell receptor beta chains below come from one sample, sequenced in a study of shared clonotypes between healthy human individuals. Some clones are missing from TCRdb's copy, which holds only in-frame ones; the method was immunoSEQ multiplex PCR. In the table there are approximately 2.5 million clones, over 85% of which are singletons. Material: naive CD4+ T cells sorted from blood. Subset denoted: CD45RA+ positively selected. The receptors originated from a young man in good health.

V is TRBV19 and J is TRBJ2-6; 7 nucleotides agree with TRBD1. The CDR3 runs to 15 residues. The germline V gene encodes CDR1 LNHDA and CDR2 SQIVND (reference sequence). V trimming: 4 bases; J trimming: 2 bases; junction bases outside the gene matches: 2. The CDR3 region is CASSSDRAGANVLTF. CDR3 coding DNA: TGTGCCAGTAGTAGCGACAGGGCTGGGGCCAACGTCCTGACTTTC.

The chain combines TRBV11-2 with TRBJ1-6; the D gene is possibly TRBD1 (6 bases). V was cut by 4 bases and J by 0 bases, with 7 bases left in between. The CDR3 runs to 15 residues. CDR1 is SGHAT and CDR2 is FQNNGV in the germline V gene. CDR3 protein: CASSSGASYNSPLHF. For the CDR3, the DNA is TGTGCCAGCAGCTCAGGGGCCTCCTATAATTCACCCCTCCACTTT.

This chain links TRBV6-1 with TRBJ2-7, with D hard to call. CDR1 and CDR2 from the germline V gene are MNHNS and SASEGT. Trimming removed 2 bases from V and 5 bases from J, with 13 bases in between. The CDR3 consists of 14 residues. CDR3 nucleotide sequence: TGTGCCAGCAGTGAAAGCGCCCTGGGAAACGAGCAGTACTTC. Amino acids: CASSESALGNEQYF.

The V and J genes are TRBV19 and TRBJ1-6; 7 bases match TRBD1. Germline CDR1 is LNHDA and CDR2 is SQIVND (reference sequence). The CDR3 contains 14 residues. Trimming at V came to 4 bases and at J to 8 bases, leaving 5 bases not matched to a gene. The CDR3 DNA sequence: TGTGCCAGTAGTAGAGACAGGGAGGATTCACCCCTCCACTTT. Amino acid sequence: CASSRDREDSPLHF.

The J gene is TRBJ2-1, the V gene TRBV5-8, with TRBD1 as a possible D gene (5 bases). CDR1 and CDR2 (germline): SGHTS, YDEGEE. Trimming took 0 bases from V and 14 from J, leaving 12 bases between them. This CDR3 contains 12 residues. The CDR3: CASSLGATREFF. Here the CDR3 DNA reads TGTGCCAGCAGCTTGGGAGCGACCAGGGAGTTCTTC.

The V gene is TRBV7-2, the J gene TRBJ1-1; TRBD1 is a possible D gene (5 bases). CDR1 and CDR2 (germline): SGHTA, FQGNSA. Trimming stripped 1 base from V and 4 bases from J, with 13 bases between. The CDR3 has 15 residues. The CDR3 is CASSLGGSGSTEAFF. Written as DNA, the CDR3 is TGTGCCAGCAGCTTAGGGGGGTCGGGTAGCACTGAAGCTTTCTTT.